The 18 T cell receptor beta chains reported below all come from one sample, sequenced in a study of Ad26.COV2.S vaccination and SARS-CoV-2 variants. Clones were sequenced by immunoSEQ multiplex PCR, and TCRdb holds only the in-frame ones, with some missing. Here the sample spans roughly 350,000 clones, around 86% being singletons. The treatment denotes: approximately 18 received Ad26.COV2.S at low or high dose, single or two shots; about 5 received placebo; per-sample allocation not given. Collection of the samples took place on day 63 after the first injection of vaccine or placebo. This specimen was peripheral blood, taken in a trial of Ad26.COV2.S vaccine versus placebo. The receptors were gathered from a person aged 18-60 years who received the Ad26.COV2.S COVID-19 vaccine or a placebo.

CDR3 in amino acids: CASSEGQGSNQPQHF. The DNA for the CDR3 is TGTGCCAGCAGTGAAGGACAGGGCAGCAATCAGCCCCAGCATTTT. This chain links TRBV2 with TRBJ1-5, with 7 positions matching TRBD1. CDR1 SNHLY and CDR2 FYNNEI come from the germline V gene. V gave up 1 base and J gave up 1 base; unmatched junction bases: 1. This CDR3 is 15 amino acids long.

The chain has TRBV10-3 and TRBJ2-7; D gene ambiguous. In germline, CDR1 is ENHRY, CDR2 SYGVKD. The CDR3 consists of 12 residues. The CDR3 bases are TGTGCTTCCGGGTTGGACTCCTACGAGCAGTACTTC. Its translation is CASGLDSYEQYF.

This chain connects TRBV6-4 to TRBJ1-4; TRBD1 aligns across 7 bases. Germline values: CDR1 MRHNA, CDR2 SNTAGT. CDR3 length: 17 amino acids. The junction had 15 bases not matched to a gene; V was cut back by 6 bases and J by 5 bases. The CDR3 here is CASRAPIDREVNEKLFF. As DNA, the CDR3 is TGTGCCAGCAGGGCCCCTATTGACAGGGAGGTAAATGAAAAACTGTTTTTT.

V is TRBV30 and J is TRBJ1-1; D not certain. The CDR3 is 11 residues long. V shed 2 bases and J shed 7 bases, with 8 bases lying between them. Per the germline V gene, CDR1 is GTSNPN and CDR2 is SVGIG (reference sequence). The CDR3 reads CAWSPVLEAFF. The CDR3 DNA reads TGTGCCTGGAGTCCCGTCCTTGAAGCTTTCTTT.

The chain combines TRBV21-1 with TRBJ1-1. TRBV21-1 is described as a pseudogene. This CDR3 is 18 amino acids long. The CDR3 region has the DNA TGTGCCAGCAGCCCTAGAGGAATTCGTAGGAGGGGAAGTGCTGAAGCTTTCTTT. It codes for CASSPRGIRRRGSAEAFF.

CDR3 in DNA: TGTGCCAGCAGCTTAAGAGTCGGTGGCTACACAGATACGCAGTATTTT. As protein: CASSLRVGGYTDTQYF. The chain joins TRBV7-3 to TRBJ2-3; D gene ambiguous. Trimming shortened V by 1 base and J by 2 bases, and 13 bases separated the two germline ends. Germline lookup yields CDR1 SGHTA and CDR2 FQGTGA. This CDR3 has 16 amino acids.

The V call is TRBV19, the J call TRBJ2-1, with D possibly being TRBD1 (5 bases). This CDR3 spans 16 amino acids. Trimming took off 6 bases at V and 4 bases at J, with 19 bases between the two ends. Germline lookup yields CDR1 LNHDA and CDR2 SQIVND (reference sequence). The CDR3 nucleotides are TGTGCCAGTAGCCTCGACAGCTCCTTATTATACAATGAGCAGTTCTTC. Its protein is CASSLDSSLLYNEQFF.

V is TRBV2 and J is TRBJ1-2, with D unclear. Per the germline V gene, CDR1 is SNHLY and CDR2 is FYNNEI. Trimming removed 8 bases at V and 3 bases at J, with 7 bases between. The CDR3 sequence is 11 residues long. The CDR3 sequence: CASQPHYGYTF. The CDR3 region has the DNA TGTGCCAGCCAACCACACTATGGCTACACCTTC.

V is TRBV4-3 and J is TRBJ2-1; 9 nucleotides align to TRBD2. Losses at the gene ends were 1 base for V and 9 bases for J; bases not matched to a gene: 10. Germline V lookup: CDR1 LGHNA, CDR2 YSLEER. This CDR3 comprises 16 residues. The DNA for the CDR3 is TGCGCCAGCAGCCAAGCACCTAGCGGGGCGTCTAGTGAGCAGTTCTTC. Translation: CASSQAPSGASSEQFF.

The genes are TRBV3-1 (or the pseudogene TRBV3-2) and TRBJ1-1; TRBD1 aligns across 7 bases. The CDR3 has 15 residues. Germline CDR1 LGHDT, CDR2 YNNKEL (reference sequence). J gave up 6 bases and V 2 bases, and 9 bases lay outside the gene matches. CDR3 DNA: TGTGCCAGCAGCCAACAACAGGGGAGTGGAGCTGAAGCTTTCTTT. Protein product: CASSQQQGSGAEAFF.

The rearrangement links TRBV3-1 (or the pseudogene TRBV3-2) to TRBJ2-1, with 9 bases lining up with TRBD2. Germline V gives CDR1 LGHDT, CDR2 YNNKEL (reference sequence). V dropped 1 base and J dropped 9; count of bases not matched to a gene: 4. The CDR3 has 14 amino acids. CDR3: CASSQGGGAGEQFF. CDR3 bases: TGTGCCAGCAGCCAAGGCGGGGGGGCCGGTGAGCAGTTCTTC.

This chain connects TRBV30 to TRBJ1-4, with 11 bases aligning to TRBD1. Trimming cost V 8 bases and J 7 bases; bases outside gene matches: 3. CDR3 length: 12 residues. Per the germline V gene, CDR1 is GTSNPN and CDR2 is SVGIG (reference sequence). The DNA for the CDR3 is TGTGCCGGACAGGGGGCGGGTGAAAAACTGTTTTTT. It encodes CAGQGAGEKLFF.

CDR3 amino acids: CASSGVMNTEAFF. The CDR3 bases are TGTGCCAGCAGCGGGGTTATGAACACTGAAGCTTTCTTT. This chain connects TRBV14 to TRBJ1-1; D remains ambiguous. Trimming removed 5 bases at V and 0 bases at J, with 7 bases between. The CDR3 loop spans 13 amino acids. From germline, CDR1 is SGHDN and CDR2 FVKESK. Full variable domain (outside the CDR3, taken from reference TRBV14 and TRBJ1-1): EAGVTQFPSHSVIEKGQTVTLRCDPISGHDNLYWYRRVMGKEIKFLLHFVKESKQDESGMPNNRFLAERTGGTYSTLKVQPAELEDSGVYFCASSGVMNTEAFFGQGTRLTVV.

The chain combines TRBV6-2 or TRBV6-3 with TRBJ2-3; TRBD2 matches at 12 bases. Germline-derived CDR1 and CDR2 are MNHEY and SVGEGT. The trim removed 6 bases at V and 2 bases at J, leaving 3 bases unmatched. This CDR3 comprises 15 residues. The CDR3 DNA is TGTGCCAGCAGCCTAGCGGGGGGGTTCACAGATACGCAGTATTTT. The encoded protein is CASSLAGGFTDTQYF.

This clone was seen a few times. The chain recombines TRBV4-1 with TRBJ1-5, with 9 bases that match TRBD1. Trimming cost V 3 bases and J 8 bases; bases outside gene matches: 5. In germline, CDR1 is MGHRA, CDR2 YSYEKL. This CDR3 contains 14 residues. Here the CDR3 DNA reads TGCGCCAGCAGCCAGGACAGGGGTTTCGAGCCCCAGCATTTT. Amino acid sequence: CASSQDRGFEPQHF.

This rearrangement joins TRBV6-6 to TRBJ1-1, with 7 bases matching TRBD1. Germline CDR1 MNHNY, CDR2 SVGAGI (reference sequence). V shed 6 bases, J shed 4 bases, and the junction held 5 bases outside the gene matches. The length of the CDR3 is 13 residues. CDR3 in amino acids: CASRRGHGTEAFF. The DNA of the CDR3 is TGTGCCAGCAGGAGGGGGCATGGCACTGAAGCTTTCTTT.

This rearrangement joins TRBV19 to TRBJ2-4; either TRBD1 or TRBD2 may fit D (5 bases each). Between the trimmed V and J ends, which lost 4 bases and 7 bases, there was a span of 11 bases. This CDR3 comprises 13 residues. Germline loops: CDR1 LNHDA, CDR2 SQIVND (reference sequence). Here the CDR3 DNA reads TGTGCCAGTAGTAAGCAGGGACGGAACATTCAGTACTTC. Amino acids: CASSKQGRNIQYF.

This sequence joins TRBV7-6 and TRBJ1-1; D perhaps matches TRBD1 (5 bases). Germline CDR1 and CDR2: SGHVS and FNYEAQ. V was shortened by 5 bases and J by 4 bases, with 11 bases between the two germline ends. CDR3 length: 13 amino acids. The CDR3 coding sequence is TGTGCCAGCAGCCTGGGGGTAGGCACTGAAGCTTTCTTT. Translated, it gives CASSLGVGTEAFF.